The 28 T cell receptor beta chains below were found in one sample sequenced in a study of beta chain features in type 1 diabetes. As every portion of the isolated RNA was reverse transcribed, the sequencing read expressed TCRB transcripts. TCRdb's table, derived via immunoSEQ multiplex PCR, lists solely in-frame clones and lacks some. This sample has fewer than 350,000 clones; around 20% occur once, and the top ten carry 0.044%. The sequenced material came from naive CD4+ T cells from blood. These receptors were taken from a woman under 30 in good health.

The J gene is TRBJ2-7, the V gene TRBV6-6; D might be TRBD1 (6 bases). Germline CDR1 and CDR2: MNHNY and SVGAGI (reference sequence). V lost 2 bases and J lost 4, with 12 bases in between. The CDR3 runs 14 residues. The CDR3, as DNA: TGTGCCAGCAGTTACAGGGAACAGGGATACGAGCAGTACTTC. Its protein product is CASSYREQGYEQYF.

The rearrangement uses TRBV5-4 and TRBJ2-5; TRBD2 matches at 14 bases. The CDR3 extends over 16 amino acids. CDR1 and CDR2 (germline): SGHNT, YYREEE (reference sequence). The J segment lost 4 bases and the V segment lost 3 bases, leaving 5 bases of the junction unmatched. This chain's CDR3 is CASSWTSGGRGETQYF. Written as DNA, the CDR3 is TGTGCCAGCAGCTGGACTAGCGGGGGGCGGGGAGAGACCCAGTACTTC.

This clone was observed a handful of times. The chain uses TRBV25-1 and TRBJ2-1; maybe TRBD2 (6 bases). The CDR3 has 13 residues. From germline, CDR1 is MGHDK and CDR2 SYGVNS. V lost 0 bases and J lost 7, with 7 bases in between. The CDR3 reads CASSEYRGNEQFF. CDR3 sequence (DNA): TGTGCCAGCAGTGAATATCGGGGGAATGAGCAGTTCTTC.

This clone was seen a few times. V usage is TRBV9 and J usage is TRBJ2-1, with 11 bases matching TRBD2. The CDR3 runs to 15 residues. V gave up 2 bases and J gave up 8 bases; unmatched junction bases: 6. The germline gives CDR1 SGDLS, CDR2 YYNGEE. Here the CDR3 reads CASSVTSGSADEQFF. DNA of the CDR3: TGTGCCAGCAGCGTCACTAGCGGGAGTGCGGATGAGCAGTTCTTC. The full variable domain, rest sourced from reference TRBV9 and TRBJ2-1, is DSGVTQTPKHLITATGQRVTLRCSPRSGDLSVYWYQQSLDQGLQFLIQYYNGEERAKGNILERFSAQQFPDLHSELNLSSLELGDSALYFCASSVTSGSADEQFFGPGTRLTVL.

In its sample, this clone was seen a few times. This chain joins TRBV19 and TRBJ1-5; 10 bases match TRBD1. There are 17 residues in the CDR3. The trim removed 5 bases at V and 3 bases at J, leaving 10 bases unmatched. CDR1 and CDR2 (germline): LNHDA, SQIVND (reference sequence). The CDR3 here is CASSVRPGTGVNQPQHF. In DNA form, the CDR3 reads TGTGCCAGTAGTGTTCGTCCTGGGACAGGGGTCAATCAGCCCCAGCATTTT. Together with reference TRBV19 and TRBJ1-5, the CDR3 gives the full variable domain: DGGITQSPKYLFRKEGQNVTLSCEQNLNHDAMYWYRQDPGQGLRLIYYSQIVNDFQKGDIAEGYSVSREKKESFPLTVTSAQKNPTAFYLCASSVRPGTGVNQPQHFGDGTRLSIL.

This chain links TRBV5-6 with TRBJ1-2; D might be TRBD1 (5 bases). CDR1 and CDR2 (germline): SGHDT, YYEEEE. The CDR3 loop spans 13 amino acids. The germline V and J ends were trimmed by 3 bases and 7 bases, with 13 bases remaining between them. The CDR3 sequence is CASSYAGGGGYTF. The CDR3 DNA follows: TGTGCCAGCAGCTACGCGGGGGGAGGTGGCTACACCTTC.

This clone was seen a few times. This sequence joins TRBV7-4 and TRBJ1-5, with a possible D match to TRBD1 (5 bases). V gave up 2 bases and J gave up 7 bases, with 24 bases separating them. Germline CDR1 SGHVT, CDR2 SQSDAQ. The CDR3 totals 18 residues. The CDR3 reads CASSLLPPRDLAGQPQHF. The CDR3 DNA reads as TGTGCCAGCAGCTTATTACCCCCGCGGGACTTAGCTGGGCAGCCCCAGCATTTT.

This chain uses TRBV7-9 with TRBJ1-1; perhaps TRBD1 as D (5 bases). The ends were cut back, 2 bases at V and 5 bases at J, with 12 bases in the middle. The CDR3 covers 14 residues. Germline CDR1 SEHNR, CDR2 FQNEAQ (reference sequence). The DNA of the CDR3 is TGTGCCAGCAGCTTATCGTCAGGGAAAACTGAAGCTTTCTTT. Translation: CASSLSSGKTEAFF.

This clone was seen only a few times. The rearrangement joins TRBV7-3 to TRBJ1-1; TRBD1 agrees at 11 bases. Germline CDR1 reads SGHTA; CDR2 reads FQGTGA. The CDR3 loop spans 13 amino acids. Trimming took 5 bases from V and 7 from J; bases not matched to a gene: 3. The CDR3 region has the DNA TGTGCCAGCAGCGAGGGACAGGGGGTTGAAGCTTTCTTT. Translation: CASSEGQGVEAFF.

The chain combines TRBV28 with TRBJ1-2, with D maybe TRBD1 (5 bases). The CDR3 has 13 residues. Deletions cut 1 base from V and 4 bases from J, with 7 bases between. CDR1 and CDR2 (germline): MDHEN, SYDVKM. As DNA, the CDR3 is TGTGCCAGCAGTTTATACCAGGGCTATGGCTACACCTTC. Its protein is CASSLYQGYGYTF.

The gene calls are TRBV19 and TRBJ2-5; 8 nucleotides agree with TRBD2. The CDR3 contains 12 residues. The germline gives CDR1 LNHDA, CDR2 SQIVND (reference sequence). The ends lost 5 bases at V and 5 bases at J; junction bases unmatched: 1. In DNA form, the CDR3 reads TGTGCCAGTAGTGCTAGCGGGGAGACCCAGTACTTC. Its protein is CASSASGETQYF.

The chain couples TRBV30 to TRBJ2-5; D ambiguous. The DNA end is more similar to TRBJ2-7, so the J call may be wrong. The CDR3 covers 12 residues. Germline-derived CDR1 and CDR2 are GTSNPN and SVGIG (reference sequence). The CDR3 here is CAWSVSPYEQYF. CDR3 sequence (DNA): TGTGCCTGGAGTGTAAGTCCTTACGAGCAGTACTTC.

CDR3: CASSPEAALLDNEQFF. DNA for the CDR3: TGTGCCAGCAGTCCAGAGGCGGCCCTTTTGGACAATGAGCAGTTCTTC. V and J are TRBV27 and TRBJ2-1, with no clear D. This CDR3 is 16 amino acids long. V was shortened by 5 bases and J by 5 bases, with 19 bases between the two germline ends. CDR1 and CDR2 (germline): MNHEY, SMNVEV (reference sequence).

This clone appeared a few times. The J gene is TRBJ1-6, the V gene TRBV9, with 7 bases matching TRBD1. The CDR3 totals 14 residues. V dropped 4 bases and J dropped 7; count of bases not matched to a gene: 5. In germline, CDR1 is SGDLS, CDR2 YYNGEE. CDR3 coding DNA: TGTGCCAGCAGCCAGACAGGGCGCAATTCACCCCTCCACTTT. Amino acid sequence: CASSQTGRNSPLHF.

The J gene is TRBJ2-7, the V gene TRBV5-4; D might be TRBD1 (6 bases). CDR1 is SGHNT, CDR2 YYREEE, per germline (reference sequence). V shed 3 bases and J shed 2 bases, with 12 bases lying between them. The CDR3 consists of 14 residues. The CDR3 DNA reads TGTGCCAGCAGCTCCGGGACACATCCCTACGAGCAGTACTTC. This sequence encodes CASSSGTHPYEQYF. Full variable domain (rest looked up from reference TRBV5-4 and TRBJ2-7): ETGVTQSPTHLIKTRGQQVTLRCSSQSGHNTVSWYQQALGQGPQFIFQYYREEENGRGNFPPRFSGLQFPNYSSELNVNALELDDSALYLCASSSGTHPYEQYFGPGTRLTVT.

The chain combines TRBV9 with TRBJ1-5; maybe TRBD1 (5 bases). Germline CDR1 reads SGDLS; CDR2 reads YYNGEE. V was trimmed by 4 bases and J by 1 base, leaving 9 bases between them. The CDR3 length is 14 residues. The CDR3 nucleotides read TGTGCCAGCAGCCCTCGGACAAGCAATCAGCCCCAGCATTTT. Protein sequence: CASSPRTSNQPQHF.

This clone was detected only a few times. The genes are TRBV18 and TRBJ2-7; 9 bases fit TRBD1. The CDR3 totals 14 residues. Trimming at V came to 3 bases and at J to 7 bases, leaving 7 bases not matched to a gene. Germline CDR1 is KGHSH and CDR2 is LQKENI. CDR3 bases: TGTGCCAGCTCACCGCGGGACAGGGAGGCTGAGCAGTACTTC. It yields the protein CASSPRDREAEQYF.

The rearrangement joins TRBV9 to TRBJ2-1; 8 bases agree with TRBD1. The CDR3 sequence is 14 residues long. Per germline, CDR1 SGDLS and CDR2 YYNGEE. J gave up 8 bases and V 3 bases, and 7 bases lay outside the gene matches. CDR3 sequence (DNA): TGTGCCAGCAGCGCCTACAGGGGGAAGGATGAGCAGTTCTTC. Protein product: CASSAYRGKDEQFF.

The chain combines TRBV29-1 with TRBJ1-3; the match to TRBD1 covers 7 bases. With 7 bases clipped from V and 0 bases from J, the junction kept 6 bases outside the gene matches. The CDR3 contains 14 residues. Germline V gene data show CDR1 as SQVTM and CDR2 as ANQGSEA. Written as DNA, the CDR3 is TGCAGCGCCGCAAGGACAGGCTCTGGAAACACCATATATTTT. Amino acid sequence: CSAARTGSGNTIYF. Together with reference TRBV29-1 and TRBJ1-3, the CDR3 gives the full variable domain: SAVISQKPSRDICQRGTSLTIQCQVDSQVTMMFWYRQQPGQSLTLIATANQGSEATYESGFVIDKFPISRPNLTFSTLTVSNMSPEDSSIYLCSAARTGSGNTIYFGEGSWLTVV.

V and J are TRBV18 and TRBJ1-2; D gene uncertain. The CDR3 covers 13 residues. Germline CDR1 and CDR2: KGHSH and LQKENI. V lost 3 bases, J lost 8 bases, and 13 bases lay in between. CDR3 protein: CASSPFYRRGYTF. For the CDR3, the DNA is TGTGCCAGCTCACCTTTTTATCGTCGGGGCTACACCTTC.

The J gene is TRBJ1-2, the V gene TRBV4-1; possible D gene TRBD1, 6 bases. With 3 bases removed from V and 4 bases from J, the gap between germline ends came to 21 bases. This CDR3 region has 17 residues. CDR1 is MGHRA and CDR2 is YSYEKL in the germline V gene. CDR3 coding DNA: TGCGCCAGCAGCCACGGTACCACAGGGACGCCGGGCTATGGCTACACCTTC. This sequence encodes CASSHGTTGTPGYGYTF.

This clone appeared a few times. The chain combines TRBV6-5 with TRBJ1-2; TRBD1 matches 11 bases. J was trimmed by 9 bases and V by 6 bases; bases with no gene match: 3. The CDR3 extends over 12 amino acids. Germline-derived CDR1 and CDR2 are MNHEY and SVGAGI. This CDR3 is CASRDRGPSYTF. The CDR3 bases are TGTGCCAGCAGGGACAGGGGGCCAAGCTACACCTTC.

V and J are TRBV10-3 and TRBJ2-7; 7 nucleotides line up with TRBD1. V gave up 3 bases and J gave up 2 bases; unmatched junction bases: 4. The CDR3 extends over 14 amino acids. Germline V gene sequence: CDR1 ENHRY, CDR2 SYGVKD. The DNA for the CDR3 is TGTGCCATCAGTGATGACAGGGTTACCTACGAGCAGTACTTC. This encodes CAISDDRVTYEQYF.

The rearrangement uses TRBV2 and TRBJ2-1; D ambiguous. V lost 3 bases, J lost 5 bases, and 8 bases lay in between. Per germline, CDR1 SNHLY and CDR2 FYNNEI. This CDR3 has 13 amino acids. CDR3 in amino acids: CASSDRLDNEQFF. The CDR3 DNA sequence: TGTGCCAGCAGTGACAGGCTTGACAATGAGCAGTTCTTC.

This rearrangement joins TRBV18 to TRBJ2-2; maybe TRBD1 (6 bases). V lost 6 bases to trimming and J lost 6 bases, with 20 bases between them. CDR1 is KGHSH and CDR2 is LQKENI in the germline V gene. There are 16 residues in the CDR3. CDR3 amino acids: CASSLRDILNSGELFF. CDR3 sequence (DNA): TGTGCCAGCTCCCTCCGGGACATACTAAACTCCGGGGAGCTGTTTTTT.

The V call is TRBV9, the J call TRBJ1-2; a weak D match, TRBD1 (5 bases). Looked up from germline, CDR1 is SGDLS and CDR2 is YYNGEE. The CDR3 runs 13 residues. V lost 1 base and J lost 8, with 12 bases in between. CDR3 coding DNA: TGTGCCAGCAGCGTATCCAGGGAGGGCGGCTACACCTTC. It translates to CASSVSREGGYTF.

This clone was counted between two and nine times. This sequence joins TRBV13 and TRBJ2-5; perhaps D is TRBD1 or TRBD2 (5 bases each). From germline, CDR1 is PRHDT and CDR2 FYEKMQ (reference sequence). This CDR3 is built from 14 residues. V was pared by 5 bases and J by 6 bases, with 16 bases between. For the CDR3, the DNA is TGTGCCAGCAGCATAGCGCAGGGTCCCAAGACCCAGTACTTC. Protein: CASSIAQGPKTQYF.

This sequence joins TRBV20-1 and TRBJ1-1, with no clear D. Looked up from germline, CDR1 is DFQATT and CDR2 is SNEGSKA (reference sequence). V lost 2 bases and J lost 6, with 7 bases in between. The CDR3 runs 11 residues. The CDR3 spells CSARPGAEAFF. The CDR3, as DNA: TGCAGTGCTAGACCAGGCGCTGAAGCTTTCTTT.